This T cell receptor beta chain was identified in a study of radiotherapy plus CTLA-4 blockade in lung cancer (dated by TCRdb to between 2017 and 2018). Regarding the study in general: Objective responses were observed in 18% of enrolled patients, and disease control was achieved in 25% to 35%. What the research found in general, with its limitations: TCR clones derived from tumors expanded in peripheral blood after treatment with radiotherapy and ipilimumab. The strongest predictors of response, as reported, were early dynamic changes in blood T cell clones along with a rise in serum interferon-beta after radiation.

The germline V gene provides CDR1 SGHRS and CDR2 YFSETQ. V lost 1 base and J lost 3 bases; the stretch between them is 9 bases long. Taken from cysteine to phenylalanine, the CDR3 has 14 residues. CDR3 DNA only is kept here, 42 bases in frame from base 1. This clone was seen a few times. The antigen it recognizes is unknown. No clone much larger than this one lies a single base away; base qualities are absent. The library was prepared using the immunoSEQ multiplex PCR assay. What TCRdb holds here is the immuneACCESS table cut down to in-frame rearrangements. Part of the clones is not present; checked against another copy, under half of the missing clones reflect an unresolved V gene, and the others are unexplained. For this sample there are about 28,000 clones; about 80% appear just once. The top ten clones comprise around 15% of the sample. Focal radiation therapy combined with CTLA-4 blockade (ipilimumab) was tested in patients with chemo-refractory metastatic non-small-cell lung cancer.

This chain joins TRBV5-1 to TRBJ2-3; the D gene is not confidently resolved. This receptor was obtained from a human donor with non-small cell lung cancer that progressed on radiotherapy plus ipilimumab. Specimen: peripheral blood, collected from a patient treated with radiotherapy plus ipilimumab. The nucleotide sequence reads TGCGCCAGCAGCTTGAAGGGTCCTACAGATACGCAGTATTTT. Its product reads: CASSLKGPTDTQYF.